This T cell receptor (beta chain) was captured by sequencing in a study of monozygotic twins with inflammatory bowel disease. Study-wide findings and caveats: IBD patients exhibited fewer clonotypes shared with other individuals than healthy twins, particularly with disease activity. Twins with IBD were found to have lower TCRbeta diversity (inverse Simpson) than healthy co-twins.

UMIs that included a 6-nucleotide sample barcode were added by template switching, which took place during cDNA synthesis. The authors ran two nested PCRs of about 15 and 9 cycles on TCRalpha and TCRbeta cDNA. TCRdb re-analyzed the 5' RACE reads; it lists each CDR3 protein once, without DNA. The listing records roughly 100,000 distinct CDR3 sequences. As regards this clonotype: The antigen is unknown.

The clonotype comes from a human donor with ulcerative colitis or Crohn's disease, or a healthy co-twin of an affected twin (not recorded which). Material: blood.

The CDR3 is CASSLALGQTEAFF. The rearrangement uses TRBV7-2 and TRBJ1-1. CDR1 SGHTA and CDR2 FQGNSA come from the germline V gene. The CDR3 contains 14 residues.